This TCR beta chain was documented in a study of blood T cell repertoires in COVID-19. Background on the study: Donors in the United States, Italy and Spain gave samples during acute or convalescent COVID-19. PBMCs, B-cell-depleted T cells, or T cells were the source of the cDNA or gDNA that made up the material.

The germline V gene encodes CDR1 LNHNV and CDR2 YYDKDF (reference sequence). This CDR3 region has 14 residues. V lost 0 bases, J lost 1 base, and 7 bases lay in between. Original processing methods: It was from reference gene primer amplification that nucleated cell counts were estimated. The data were produced by immunoSEQ multiplex PCR, yet TCRdb's version contains in-frame clones alone and is incomplete. That table is the source of V, J and clone size, and D and trimming were worked out from the DNA. Of about 100,000 clones in the sample, roughly 80% are singletons; the top ten hold 13%. Material: peripheral blood. The chain joins TRBV15 to TRBJ2-7; D is possibly TRBD1 (5 bases). The source is a man in his fifties or sixties with active or convalescent COVID-19. The DNA of the CDR3 is TGTGCCACCAGCAGAGAGGACATATCCTACGAGCAGTACTTC. Its translation is CATSREDISYEQYF.